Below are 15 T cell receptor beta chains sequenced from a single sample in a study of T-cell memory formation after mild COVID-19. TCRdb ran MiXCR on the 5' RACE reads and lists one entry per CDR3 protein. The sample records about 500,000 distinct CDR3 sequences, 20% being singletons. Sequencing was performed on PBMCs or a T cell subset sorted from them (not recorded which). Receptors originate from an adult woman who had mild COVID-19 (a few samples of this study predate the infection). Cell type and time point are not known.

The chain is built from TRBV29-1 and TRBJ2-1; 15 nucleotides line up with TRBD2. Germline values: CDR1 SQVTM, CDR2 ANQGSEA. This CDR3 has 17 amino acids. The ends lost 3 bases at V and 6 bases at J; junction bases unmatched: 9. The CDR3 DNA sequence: TGCAGCGTTGAGGGACTAGCGGGAGGAAGACTACGCAATGAGCAGTTCTTC. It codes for CSVEGLAGGRLRNEQFF.

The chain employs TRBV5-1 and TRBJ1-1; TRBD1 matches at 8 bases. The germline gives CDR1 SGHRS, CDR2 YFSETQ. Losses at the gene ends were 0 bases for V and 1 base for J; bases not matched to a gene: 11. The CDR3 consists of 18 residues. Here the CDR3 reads CASSLGPVAGGSNTEAFF. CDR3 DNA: TGCGCCAGCAGCTTGGGACCCGTGGCAGGGGGCTCGAACACTGAAGCTTTCTTT.

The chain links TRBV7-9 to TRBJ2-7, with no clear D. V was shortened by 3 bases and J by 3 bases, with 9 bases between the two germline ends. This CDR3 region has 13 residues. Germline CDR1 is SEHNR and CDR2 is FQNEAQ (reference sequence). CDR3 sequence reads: CASSFSEHYEQYF. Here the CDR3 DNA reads TGTGCCAGCAGCTTCTCCGAGCACTACGAGCAGTACTTC. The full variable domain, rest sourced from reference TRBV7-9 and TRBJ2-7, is DTGVSQNPRHKITKRGQNVTFRCDPISEHNRLYWYRQTLGQGPEFLTYFQNEAQLEKSRLLSDRFSAERPKGSFSTLEIQRTEQGDSAMYLCASSFSEHYEQYFGPGTRLTVT.

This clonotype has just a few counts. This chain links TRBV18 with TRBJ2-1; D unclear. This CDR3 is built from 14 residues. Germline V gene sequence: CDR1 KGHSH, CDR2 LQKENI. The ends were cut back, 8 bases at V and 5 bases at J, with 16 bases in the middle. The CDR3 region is CASHTMRHNNEQFF. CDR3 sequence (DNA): TGTGCCAGCCATACGATGCGTCACAACAATGAGCAGTTCTTC.

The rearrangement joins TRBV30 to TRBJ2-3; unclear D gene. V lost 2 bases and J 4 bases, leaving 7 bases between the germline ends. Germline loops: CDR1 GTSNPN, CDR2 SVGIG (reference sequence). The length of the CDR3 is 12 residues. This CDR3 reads CAWSIGSDTQYF. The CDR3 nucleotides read TGTGCCTGGAGTATTGGGTCAGATACGCAGTATTTT.

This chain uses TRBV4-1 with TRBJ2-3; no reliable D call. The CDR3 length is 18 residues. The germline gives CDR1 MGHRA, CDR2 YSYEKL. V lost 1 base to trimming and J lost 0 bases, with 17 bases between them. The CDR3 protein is CASSQAQPWTASTDTQYF. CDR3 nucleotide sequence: TGCGCCAGCAGCCAAGCCCAACCCTGGACGGCTAGCACAGATACGCAGTATTTT.

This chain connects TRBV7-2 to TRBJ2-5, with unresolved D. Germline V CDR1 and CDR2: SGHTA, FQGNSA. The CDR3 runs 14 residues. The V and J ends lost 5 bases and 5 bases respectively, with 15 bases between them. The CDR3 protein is CASSRSSVLETQYF. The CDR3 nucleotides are TGTGCCAGCAGCCGGTCAAGCGTCCTGGAGACCCAGTACTTC.

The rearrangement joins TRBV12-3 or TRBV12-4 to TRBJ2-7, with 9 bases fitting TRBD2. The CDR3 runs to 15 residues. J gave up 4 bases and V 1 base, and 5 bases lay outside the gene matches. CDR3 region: CASSLDAGGRYEQYF. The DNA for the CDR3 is TGTGCCAGCAGTTTAGATGCGGGGGGGAGGTACGAGCAGTACTTC.

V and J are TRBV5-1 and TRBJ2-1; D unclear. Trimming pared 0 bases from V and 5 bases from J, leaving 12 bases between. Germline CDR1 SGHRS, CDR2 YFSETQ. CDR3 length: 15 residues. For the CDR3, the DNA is TGCGCCAGCAGCTTGGGACCCGGACGGAACAATGAGCAGTTCTTC. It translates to CASSLGPGRNNEQFF.

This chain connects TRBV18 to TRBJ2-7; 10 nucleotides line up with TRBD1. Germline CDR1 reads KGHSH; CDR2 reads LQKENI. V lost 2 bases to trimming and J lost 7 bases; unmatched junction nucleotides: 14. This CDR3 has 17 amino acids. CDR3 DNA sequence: TGTGCCAGCTCACCATTGGCCACGGGACAGGGGAATTCAGAGCAGTACTTC. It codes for CASSPLATGQGNSEQYF.

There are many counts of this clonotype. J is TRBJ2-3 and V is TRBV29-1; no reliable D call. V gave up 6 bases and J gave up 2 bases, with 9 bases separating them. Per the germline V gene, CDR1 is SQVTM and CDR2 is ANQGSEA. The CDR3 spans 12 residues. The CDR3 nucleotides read TGCAGCGTGCGGAGCCTCACAGATACGCAGTATTTT. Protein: CSVRSLTDTQYF.

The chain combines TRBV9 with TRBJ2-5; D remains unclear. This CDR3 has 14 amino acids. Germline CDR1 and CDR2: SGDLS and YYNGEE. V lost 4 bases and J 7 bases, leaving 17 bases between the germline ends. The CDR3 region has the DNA TGTGCCAGCAGCTTTATCGACTCGGGCGGGACCCAGTACTTC. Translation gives CASSFIDSGGTQYF.

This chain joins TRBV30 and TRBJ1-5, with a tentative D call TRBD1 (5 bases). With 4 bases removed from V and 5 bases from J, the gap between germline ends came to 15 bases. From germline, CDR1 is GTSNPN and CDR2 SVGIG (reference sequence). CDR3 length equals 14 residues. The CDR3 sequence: CAWKGEGVYQPQHF. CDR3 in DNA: TGTGCCTGGAAAGGAGAAGGGGTATATCAGCCCCAGCATTTT.

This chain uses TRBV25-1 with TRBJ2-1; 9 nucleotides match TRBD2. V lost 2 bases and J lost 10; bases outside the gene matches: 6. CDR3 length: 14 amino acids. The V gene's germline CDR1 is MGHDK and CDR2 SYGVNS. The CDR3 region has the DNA TGTGCCAGCAGTGAAGCGGGAGGGCCGAGGGAGCAGTTCTTC. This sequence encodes CASSEAGGPREQFF.

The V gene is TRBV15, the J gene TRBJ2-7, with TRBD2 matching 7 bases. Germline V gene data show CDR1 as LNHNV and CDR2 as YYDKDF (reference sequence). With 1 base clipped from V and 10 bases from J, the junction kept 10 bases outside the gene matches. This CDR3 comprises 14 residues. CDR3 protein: CATSRGGSRNSQYF. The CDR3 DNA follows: TGTGCCACCAGCAGAGGCGGGAGTCGTAATTCACAGTACTTC.